The 28 T cell receptor beta chains reported below all come from one sample, sequenced in a study of blood T cell repertoires in COVID-19. Assay: immunoSEQ multiplex PCR; the TCRdb copy retains only in-frame clones and omits some. The sample has roughly 100,000 clones, 78% seen once; the top ten hold 9.5% to 10%. Sequences were obtained from peripheral blood. These receptors originate from a man aged 60 to 69 with active or convalescent COVID-19.

The chain recombines TRBV30 with TRBJ1-3; D remains ambiguous. The CDR3 covers 14 residues. Germline CDR1 is GTSNPN and CDR2 is SVGIG (reference sequence). Between the trimmed V and J ends, which lost 0 bases and 3 bases, there was a span of 9 bases. The CDR3 here is CAWSVGVGGNTIYF. The CDR3 DNA follows: TGTGCCTGGAGTGTTGGAGTTGGTGGAAACACCATATATTTT.

This sequence joins TRBV27 and TRBJ1-5, with 7 bases matching TRBD1. The CDR3 loop spans 12 amino acids. Unmatched junction bases numbered 7, after V lost 5 bases and J lost 12 bases. CDR1 is MNHEY, CDR2 SMNVEV, per germline (reference sequence). CDR3 amino acids: CASSPRQGFQHF. For the CDR3, the DNA is TGTGCCAGCAGTCCCCGACAGGGATTCCAGCATTTT.

The genes are TRBV2 and TRBJ1-4, with a weak D call TRBD1 (5 bases). The CDR3 runs to 15 residues. Germline V gene lookup returns CDR1 SNHLY and CDR2 FYNNEI. Trimming removed 7 bases at V and 8 bases at J, with 20 bases between. CDR3: CASNSQTDLGEKLFF. The CDR3 nucleotides read TGTGCCAGCAACTCCCAGACAGACCTAGGAGAAAAACTGTTTTTT.

The chain links TRBV21-1 to TRBJ2-5; the table calls TRBD1, which could not be checked here. TRBV21-1 is a documented pseudogene. The CDR3 is made up of 14 amino acids. The CDR3 loop is CASKKGQTQETQYF. The CDR3 bases are TGTGCCAGCAAAAAAGGACAGACCCAAGAGACCCAGTACTTC.

V usage is TRBV20-1 and J usage is TRBJ2-5; 10 positions agree with TRBD2. Germline values: CDR1 DFQATT, CDR2 SNEGSKA (reference sequence). V was clipped by 3 bases and J by 1 base; unmatched bases: 8. The CDR3 is 16 residues long. This CDR3 reads CSASPAGGVSQETQYF. CDR3 in DNA: TGCAGTGCTAGTCCAGCGGGAGGGGTAAGCCAAGAGACCCAGTACTTC.

This chain links TRBV27 with TRBJ1-2, with TRBD1 identical over 7 bases. The V gene's germline CDR1 is MNHEY and CDR2 SMNVEV (reference sequence). J lost 5 bases, V lost 3 bases, and 6 bases had no gene match. The CDR3 totals 14 residues. For the CDR3, the DNA is TGTGCCAGCAGTTTTAGGGGACAGCAATATGGCTACACCTTC. Translating gives CASSFRGQQYGYTF.

This chain connects TRBV15 to TRBJ1-2, with D unclear. Germline CDR1 reads LNHNV; CDR2 reads YYDKDF (reference sequence). This CDR3 is 16 amino acids long. Trimming left V 1 base short and J 4 bases short, with 16 bases between. CDR3 in DNA: TGTGCCACCAGCAGAGCCGGCGGGCCAGAGGGCTATGGCTACACCTTC. Residues: CATSRAGGPEGYGYTF. Variable domain in full (rest from reference TRBV15 and TRBJ1-2): DAMVIQNPRYQVTQFGKPVTLSCSQTLNHNVMYWYQQKSSQAPKLLFHYYDKDFNNEADTPDNFQSRRPNTSFCFLDIRSPGLGDTAMYLCATSRAGGPEGYGYTFGSGTRLTVV.

The chain recombines TRBV11-2 with TRBJ2-1; 9 nucleotides align to TRBD2. The CDR3 covers 16 residues. Germline loops: CDR1 SGHAT, CDR2 FQNNGV. J lost 10 bases, V lost 5 bases, and 15 bases had no gene match. The CDR3 reads CASSPGTSRKVEEQFF. The DNA for the CDR3 is TGTGCCAGCAGCCCGGGGACTAGCAGAAAAGTGGAGGAGCAGTTCTTC.

This clone was recorded once. V usage is TRBV5-1 and J usage is TRBJ2-3; 7 bases are a match to TRBD2. V shed 3 bases, J shed 0 bases, and the junction held 4 bases outside the gene matches. The length of the CDR3 is 15 residues. Germline CDR1 is SGHRS and CDR2 is YFSETQ. As DNA, the CDR3 is TGCGCCAGCAGCTCCAGCGGGGCTAGCACAGATACGCAGTATTTT. This encodes CASSSSGASTDTQYF.

The chain has TRBV29-1 and TRBJ1-2, with D perhaps matching TRBD1 (6 bases). Germline CDR1 reads SQVTM; CDR2 reads ANQGSEA. V was clipped by 3 bases and J by 7 bases, with 15 bases between them. This CDR3 has 13 residues. The CDR3 reads CSVDLGARTGYTF. The CDR3 DNA sequence: TGCAGCGTTGATTTGGGGGCGCGGACTGGCTACACCTTC.

The rearrangement links TRBV3-1 (or the pseudogene TRBV3-2) to TRBJ1-1; TRBD1 matches 10 bases. V lost 4 bases to trimming and J lost 2 bases; unmatched junction nucleotides: 4. This CDR3 has 15 residues. Germline lookup yields CDR1 LGHDT and CDR2 YNNKEL (reference sequence). In DNA, the CDR3 is TGTGCCAGCAGCCTTAGGGACAGGGGTAACACTGAAGCTTTCTTT. It translates to CASSLRDRGNTEAFF.

This clone was seen ten or more times. The V and J genes are TRBV25-1 and TRBJ1-4; D ambiguous. CDR3 length: 15 residues. The V end lost 5 bases, the J end lost 7 bases, and 17 bases lay between the germline ends. Germline V gene sequence: CDR1 MGHDK, CDR2 SYGVNS. This chain's CDR3 is CASSPLSGGIEKLFF. The CDR3 coding sequence is TGTGCCAGCAGTCCCCTGAGTGGAGGGATTGAAAAACTGTTTTTT.

This clone showed up just a few times. The rearrangement links TRBV5-4 to TRBJ2-3; 14 bases match TRBD2. Germline V gene lookup returns CDR1 SGHNT and CDR2 YYREEE (reference sequence). The V segment lost 4 bases and the J segment 4 bases; nucleotides outside the gene matches: 5. The CDR3 is 16 residues long. DNA of the CDR3: TGTGCCAGCAGCGGGGGGACTAGCGGGAGTGCAGATACGCAGTATTTT. This codes for CASSGGTSGSADTQYF.

The chain uses TRBV5-1 and TRBJ2-1, with 7 nucleotides matching TRBD2. The ends lost 4 bases at V and 7 bases at J; junction bases unmatched: 2. This CDR3 is built from 12 residues. Germline assignment: CDR1 SGHRS and CDR2 YFSETQ. CDR3 nucleotides: TGCGCCAGCAGCGATAGCGGGAATGAGCAGTTCTTC. Translating it yields CASSDSGNEQFF.

By share, this clone counts as medium-sized (0.01 to 0.1%). V is TRBV20-1 and J is TRBJ1-5; 9 bases map to TRBD1. V shed 3 bases and J 7 bases; nucleotides not matched to a gene: 7. CDR1 and CDR2 (germline): DFQATT, SNEGSKA (reference sequence). The CDR3 extends over 14 amino acids. The CDR3 sequence: CSASHRGPKQPQHF. As DNA, the CDR3 is TGCAGTGCTAGTCACAGGGGGCCAAAGCAGCCCCAGCATTTT.

This clone has just one count. The rearrangement joins TRBV4-1 to TRBJ2-1, with a possible D match to TRBD1 (6 bases). Germline CDR1 MGHRA, CDR2 YSYEKL. The V gene lost 0 bases and the J gene lost 8 bases, with 14 bases spanning the gap. The CDR3 totals 15 residues. Written as DNA, the CDR3 is TGCGCCAGCAGCCAAGATTTGGCAGGGGAAGATGAGCAGTTCTTC. Protein: CASSQDLAGEDEQFF.

Only a few counts were recorded for this clone. V and J are TRBV4-1 and TRBJ2-5; D is uncertain. The germline V gene encodes CDR1 MGHRA and CDR2 YSYEKL. The ends were cut back, 0 bases at V and 2 bases at J, with 10 bases in the middle. The CDR3 is 15 amino acids. DNA of the CDR3: TGCGCCAGCAGCCAAGATTCTTATCGTCAAGAGACCCAGTACTTC. Its protein is CASSQDSYRQETQYF.

This chain joins TRBV4-1 and TRBJ2-1; 7 bases map to TRBD2. Trimming at V came to 1 base and at J to 2 bases, leaving 5 bases not matched to a gene. This CDR3 comprises 16 residues. Germline CDR1 is MGHRA and CDR2 is YSYEKL. CDR3 DNA sequence: TGCGCCAGCAGCCAAGGCCGACTAGCTGCCTACAATGAGCAGTTCTTC. It is translated as CASSQGRLAAYNEQFF.

The chain carries TRBV30 and TRBJ1-6; 7 nucleotides match TRBD1. Losses at the gene ends were 4 bases for V and 8 bases for J; bases not matched to a gene: 8. Germline CDR1 is GTSNPN and CDR2 is SVGIG (reference sequence). The CDR3 spans 14 residues. CDR3 region: CAWKPVQGYSPLHF. The CDR3 region has the DNA TGTGCCTGGAAACCGGTACAGGGGTATTCACCCCTCCACTTT.

This chain uses TRBV28 with TRBJ1-2; 7 bases are a match to TRBD1. J gave up 3 bases and V 2 bases, and 6 bases lay outside the gene matches. The CDR3 consists of 15 residues. Germline CDR1 reads MDHEN; CDR2 reads SYDVKM. CDR3 region: CASSLKTGRYYGYTF. CDR3 coding DNA: TGTGCCAGCAGTTTAAAGACAGGGCGGTACTATGGCTACACCTTC.

Written as DNA, the CDR3 is TGCGCCAGCAGCGGTACTAGCGACACCTACAATGAGCAGTTCTTC. Protein product: CASSGTSDTYNEQFF. The V call is TRBV5-1, the J call TRBJ2-1, with 7 bases identical to TRBD2. CDR1 and CDR2 (germline): SGHRS, YFSETQ. Germline trimming cut 4 bases from V and 2 bases from J; bases unmatched to any gene: 6. The CDR3 totals 15 residues.

This CDR3 reads CASSLGAGLLSYEQYF. CDR3 in DNA: TGTGCCAGCAGCTTGGGGGCGGGACTGCTCTCCTACGAGCAGTACTTC. The chain combines TRBV5-5 with TRBJ2-7, with TRBD2 as a possible D gene (6 bases). CDR3 length equals 16 residues. Deletions cut 0 bases from V and 0 bases from J, with 13 bases between. Germline loops: CDR1 SGHKS, CDR2 YYEKEE (reference sequence).

CDR3 sequence (DNA): TGCAGTGCTAGTTCTCACGTTCAGGGGCCCTCTGGGGCCAACGTCCTGACTTTC. Translation gives CSASSHVQGPSGANVLTF. This chain links TRBV20-1 with TRBJ2-6; D possibly corresponds to TRBD1 (6 bases). This CDR3 is 18 amino acids long. V dropped 3 bases and J dropped 0 bases, with 18 bases sitting between them. The germline V gene has CDR1 DFQATT and CDR2 SNEGSKA (reference sequence).

In this sample, this clone turned up once. This chain joins TRBV4-1 and TRBJ1-4, with a weak D call TRBD1 (5 bases). V gave up 3 bases and J gave up 0 bases, with 23 bases separating them. The germline V gene encodes CDR1 MGHRA and CDR2 YSYEKL. CDR3 length equals 20 residues. CDR3 coding DNA: TGCGCCAGCAGCCACCCCACCCCCCGCGGGGGTATCGCAACTAATGAAAAACTGTTTTTT. Translating gives CASSHPTPRGGIATNEKLFF.

Only one count was recorded for this clone. The chain links TRBV5-1 to TRBJ1-2; 7 bases match TRBD1. J lost 8 bases, V lost 0 bases, and 7 bases had no gene match. The CDR3 contains 14 residues. The germline V gene encodes CDR1 SGHRS and CDR2 YFSETQ. CDR3: CASSLGQGWHGYTF. CDR3 nucleotides: TGCGCCAGCAGCTTGGGACAGGGTTGGCACGGCTACACCTTC.

The V and J genes are TRBV5-1 and TRBJ1-2; no definite D call. Between the trimmed V and J ends, which lost 4 bases and 4 bases, there was a span of 8 bases. This CDR3 is 12 amino acids long. Germline CDR1 SGHRS, CDR2 YFSETQ. The CDR3 is CASSEGSYGYTF. The CDR3 nucleotides read TGCGCCAGCAGCGAAGGGAGCTATGGCTACACCTTC.

The rearrangement links TRBV6-6 to TRBJ2-1; tentatively, D is TRBD2 (6 bases). CDR1 and CDR2 from the germline V gene are MNHNY and SVGAGI (reference sequence). Trimming took 6 bases from V and 12 from J, leaving 12 bases between them. This CDR3 has 11 amino acids. CDR3 coding DNA: TGTGCCAGCAGCAGGACTATATCGCAGTTCTTC. Its translation is CASSRTISQFF.

The chain links TRBV6-2 or TRBV6-3 to TRBJ2-5, with TRBD1 identical over 7 bases. Germline V gene lookup returns CDR1 MNHEY and CDR2 SVGEGT. The CDR3 sequence is 15 residues long. With 2 bases clipped from V and 1 base from J, the junction kept 4 bases outside the gene matches. The CDR3 reads CASSYDRVPQETQYF. DNA of the CDR3: TGTGCCAGCAGTTACGACAGGGTCCCCCAAGAGACCCAGTACTTC.